This T cell receptor beta chain comes out of a study of blood T cell repertoires in COVID-19. Method: immunoSEQ multiplex PCR; TCRdb's copy keeps in-frame clones and lacks some. The sample has 110,000 to 150,000 clones, about nine tenths seen once. CDR3 length: 13 amino acids. Germline loops: CDR1 SGHKS, CDR2 YYEKEE (reference sequence). With 4 bases removed from V and 8 bases from J, the gap between germline ends came to 12 bases. This clone has just one count. Sequenced material: peripheral blood. The V gene is TRBV5-5, the J gene TRBJ1-4; the D is unclear. This clonotype originated in a woman aged 80 or over with acute or convalescent COVID-19. In nucleotides, the CDR3 is TGTGCCAGCAGCGTGGGTCTTAGCGAAAAACTGTTTTTT. Encoded protein: CASSVGLSEKLFF.